The 30 T cell receptor beta chains below all came from one sample that was sequenced in a study of blood T cell repertoires in COVID-19. Libraries were prepared by immunoSEQ multiplex PCR; TCRdb keeps only in-frame clonotypes and omits some of them. Among roughly 180,000 clones, less than 85% were seen once, and the ten largest hold 15% to 20%. Sequencing was done on a sample of PBMCs or T cells enriched from blood (not recorded which). Receptors originate from a man aged 55 to 69 who had recovered from COVID-19.

This clone was observed a single time. The rearrangement links TRBV28 to TRBJ1-5; no definite D call. This CDR3 is 13 amino acids long. The germline V and J ends were trimmed by 6 bases and 4 bases, with 10 bases remaining between them. Germline values: CDR1 MDHEN, CDR2 SYDVKM. CDR3 in DNA: TGTGCCAGCAGGGAGTCCCTAAATCAGCCCCAGCATTTT. The encoded protein is CASRESLNQPQHF.

The J gene is TRBJ2-3, the V gene TRBV29-1, with D possibly TRBD2 on 6 matching bases. Trimming shortened V by 3 bases and J by 5 bases, and 6 bases separated the two germline ends. Germline loops: CDR1 SQVTM, CDR2 ANQGSEA. CDR3 length equals 11 residues. In DNA form, the CDR3 reads TGCAGCGTTGACGGGGGAGATACGCAGTATTTT. Residues: CSVDGGDTQYF.

The chain uses TRBV19 and TRBJ2-1; TRBD2 aligns across 12 bases. Germline V gene lookup returns CDR1 LNHDA and CDR2 SQIVND (reference sequence). The V and J ends lost 5 bases and 6 bases, in that order; junction bases with no gene match: 2. The CDR3 extends over 14 amino acids. CDR3 loop: CASSPSGRANEQFF. The CDR3 DNA reads TGTGCCAGTAGTCCTAGCGGGAGGGCCAATGAGCAGTTCTTC.

The V gene is TRBV2, the J gene TRBJ1-5; 7 bases are shared with TRBD1. After removal of 8 bases from V and 4 bases from J, the junction contained 17 bases not matched to a gene. The CDR3 runs 17 residues. The germline CDR1 and CDR2 sequences are SNHLY and FYNNEI. The CDR3, as DNA: TGTGCCAGCTCGGGGGCCCGGGACAGTACGAAAAATCAGCCCCAGCATTTT. It specifies CASSGARDSTKNQPQHF.

The genes are TRBV5-1 and TRBJ1-1; 8 bases align to TRBD1. This CDR3 has 16 amino acids. The germline gives CDR1 SGHRS, CDR2 YFSETQ. J was trimmed by 2 bases and V by 1 base; bases with no gene match: 7. The CDR3 DNA follows: TGCGCCAGCAGCTTGCGGGCAGGGGGCGGAAACACTGAAGCTTTCTTT. Protein sequence: CASSLRAGGGNTEAFF. The whole variable domain, remainder taken from reference TRBV5-1 and TRBJ1-1, is KAGVTQTPRYLIKTRGQQVTLSCSPISGHRSVSWYQQTPGQGLQFLFEYFSETQRNKGNFPGRFSGRQFSNSRSEMNVSTLELGDSALYLCASSLRAGGGNTEAFFGQGTRLTVV.

This chain connects TRBV7-9 to TRBJ1-6, with D perhaps TRBD1 (5 bases). Looked up from germline, CDR1 is SEHNR and CDR2 is FQNEAQ (reference sequence). V was shortened by 3 bases and J by 8 bases, with 14 bases between the two germline ends. The CDR3 totals 15 residues. The CDR3 DNA reads as TGTGCCAGCAGCTTTGGGTTGATAGGGGATTCACCCCTCCACTTT. Residues: CASSFGLIGDSPLHF.

Concerning this clone itself: The same CDR3 also results from other DNA sequences found in this sample. The chain is built from TRBV5-1 and TRBJ1-5, with a weak D call TRBD1 (6 bases). This CDR3 is built from 17 residues. The germline gives CDR1 SGHRS, CDR2 YFSETQ. The germline V and J ends were trimmed by 4 bases and 0 bases, with 17 bases remaining between them. The CDR3 reads CASSPGQTSNSNQPQHF. In DNA form, the CDR3 reads TGCGCCAGCAGCCCGGGACAAACTTCGAATAGCAATCAGCCCCAGCATTTT.

In its sample, this clone was seen a few times. The chain combines TRBV18 with TRBJ2-7; the D gene is possibly TRBD2 (6 bases). The germline gives CDR1 KGHSH, CDR2 LQKENI. The CDR3 contains 16 residues. Deletions cut 0 bases from V and 5 bases from J, with 17 bases between. This CDR3 is CASSPPRDFQGHEQYF. DNA of the CDR3: TGTGCCAGCTCACCACCCCGGGACTTTCAAGGTCACGAGCAGTACTTC.

The chain recombines TRBV5-6 with TRBJ2-7; 8 bases line up with TRBD2. This CDR3 is 13 amino acids long. The germline gives CDR1 SGHDT, CDR2 YYEEEE. The V gene end was trimmed by 5 bases and the J gene end by 3 bases; junction bases not matched to a gene: 4. DNA of the CDR3: TGTGCCAGCAGGCCGGCGGGGGGCTACGAGCAGTACTTC. The encoded protein is CASRPAGGYEQYF.

This chain links TRBV4-2 with TRBJ2-7; 7 positions agree with TRBD2. V lost 0 bases to trimming and J lost 3 bases; unmatched junction nucleotides: 5. CDR1 and CDR2 (germline): LGHNA, YNFKEQ. This CDR3 has 15 residues. The CDR3 is CASSQEVRTSYEQYF. DNA of the CDR3: TGTGCCAGCAGCCAAGAAGTCAGGACTAGCTACGAGCAGTACTTC.

This clone was detected a few times. The J gene is TRBJ1-2, the V gene TRBV27; D gene ambiguous. The ends were cut back, 5 bases at V and 5 bases at J, with 12 bases in the middle. This CDR3 spans 13 amino acids. CDR1 and CDR2 from the germline V gene are MNHEY and SMNVEV (reference sequence). CDR3 sequence (DNA): TGTGCCAGCAGTCCATTGGGCCCGTATGGCTACACCTTC. This sequence encodes CASSPLGPYGYTF.

The chain uses TRBV10-3 and TRBJ2-5; unclear D gene. Per the germline V gene, CDR1 is ENHRY and CDR2 is SYGVKD. V was trimmed by 2 bases and J by 2 bases, leaving 6 bases between them. CDR3 length: 13 amino acids. CDR3 DNA sequence: TGTGCCATCAGTGAGCCCCCTCAAGAGACCCAGTACTTC. This gives the protein CAISEPPQETQYF.

This chain links TRBV5-4 with TRBJ2-5; possible D gene TRBD2, 6 bases. This CDR3 is built from 14 residues. Germline V gene sequence: CDR1 SGHNT, CDR2 YYREEE (reference sequence). Trimming removed 0 bases at V and 4 bases at J, with 10 bases between. The chain's CDR3 is CASSLGLGGETQYF. In nucleotides, the CDR3 is TGTGCCAGCAGCTTGGGCTTGGGAGGAGAGACCCAGTACTTC.

The J gene is TRBJ1-6, the V gene TRBV6-5, with 7 bases lining up with TRBD1. The CDR3 loop spans 15 amino acids. Unmatched junction bases numbered 11, after V lost 6 bases and J lost 9 bases. CDR1 and CDR2 from the germline V gene are MNHEY and SVGAGI. This CDR3 reads CASSVGTVDGSPLHF. The CDR3 region has the DNA TGTGCCAGCAGCGTTGGGACAGTTGATGGTTCACCCCTCCACTTT.

The chain employs TRBV3-1 (or the pseudogene TRBV3-2) and TRBJ1-1, with D tentatively TRBD1 (6 bases). The V end was cut by 1 base, the J end by 5 bases, with 26 bases between. The CDR3 is 19 amino acids. Germline V gene lookup returns CDR1 LGHDT and CDR2 YNNKEL (reference sequence). The CDR3 DNA is TGTGCCAGCAGCCAAGGGACGGCAAGGGGACAATTTAGGTGGACTGAAGCTTTCTTT. Its translation: CASSQGTARGQFRWTEAFF.

V usage is TRBV30 and J usage is TRBJ2-7; a weak D match, TRBD1 (5 bases). V was cut by 2 bases and J by 3 bases, with 8 bases left in between. CDR1 GTSNPN and CDR2 SVGIG come from the germline V gene (reference sequence). This CDR3 has 12 amino acids. Here the CDR3 DNA reads TGTGCCTGGAGTACAGGCGGCTACGAGCAGTACTTC. This sequence encodes CAWSTGGYEQYF.

The chain recombines TRBV24-1 with TRBJ2-5; D is perhaps TRBD1 (5 bases). The V gene lost 1 base and the J gene lost 5 bases, with 13 bases spanning the gap. The CDR3 is 15 residues long. Looked up from germline, CDR1 is KGHDR and CDR2 is SFDVKD. The CDR3 region has the DNA TGTGCCACCAGTGATTTAATACAGGCAATGGAGACCCAGTACTTC. Translating gives CATSDLIQAMETQYF.

Written as DNA, the CDR3 is TGTGCCTGGAGTAAGCTTCTAGAATCACCCCTCCACTTT. Amino acid sequence: CAWSKLLESPLHF. The chain links TRBV30 to TRBJ1-6; D is unclear. In germline, CDR1 is GTSNPN, CDR2 SVGIG (reference sequence). The V end lost 2 bases, the J end lost 10 bases, and 12 bases lay between the germline ends. There are 13 residues in the CDR3.

The chain recombines TRBV18 with TRBJ1-2; D ambiguous. Trimming stripped 2 bases from V and 3 bases from J, with 7 bases between. The germline gives CDR1 KGHSH, CDR2 LQKENI. The CDR3 covers 13 residues. DNA of the CDR3: TGTGCCAGCTCACCAGTTACAGACTATGGCTACACCTTC. This sequence encodes CASSPVTDYGYTF.

This clone has a single count. V is TRBV6-1 and J is TRBJ1-1, with 8 bases fitting TRBD1. This CDR3 is built from 14 residues. In germline, CDR1 is MNHNS, CDR2 SASEGT. V trimming: 3 bases; J trimming: 5 bases; junction bases outside the gene matches: 5. For the CDR3, the DNA is TGTGCCAGCAGTGAGGTGACAGGGGTAACTGAAGCTTTCTTT. Amino acids: CASSEVTGVTEAFF.

This chain links TRBV6-5 with TRBJ2-7; 8 bases are shared with TRBD1. The CDR3 is 13 residues long. The V gene end was trimmed by 6 bases and the J gene end by 2 bases; junction bases not matched to a gene: 3. Per the germline V gene, CDR1 is MNHEY and CDR2 is SVGAGI. The CDR3 reads CASRTGATYEQYF. The CDR3 region has the DNA TGTGCCAGCAGGACAGGGGCCACCTACGAGCAGTACTTC.

The chain joins TRBV5-4 to TRBJ2-1; 8 bases map to TRBD2. Germline V CDR1 and CDR2: SGHNT, YYREEE (reference sequence). The CDR3 consists of 15 residues. V lost 0 bases and J lost 4; bases outside the gene matches: 3. CDR3 residues: CASSLGGGPYNEQFF. CDR3 nucleotide sequence: TGTGCCAGCAGCTTGGGCGGGGGGCCTTACAATGAGCAGTTCTTC.

The chain has TRBV5-1 and TRBJ2-3, with 10 bases identical to TRBD2. Germline V gives CDR1 SGHRS, CDR2 YFSETQ. The CDR3 is made up of 17 amino acids. After removal of 0 bases from V and 3 bases from J, the junction contained 7 bases not matched to a gene. CDR3 sequence reads: CASSLEASGGGTDTQYF. For the CDR3, the DNA is TGCGCCAGCAGCTTGGAGGCTAGCGGGGGTGGAACAGATACGCAGTATTTT.

The CDR3 bases are TGTGCCGGGATGGGACAGGGGTCCAAAAACATTCAGTACTTC. Translated, it gives CAGMGQGSKNIQYF. This chain connects TRBV6-5 to TRBJ2-4; 10 bases are a match to TRBD1. CDR1 MNHEY and CDR2 SVGAGI come from the germline V gene. This CDR3 comprises 14 residues. The trim removed 11 bases at V and 2 bases at J, leaving 6 bases unmatched.

The chain joins TRBV7-6 to TRBJ1-1, with TRBD1 matching over 12 bases. The junction had 9 bases not matched to a gene; V was cut back by 6 bases and J by 4 bases. Germline CDR1 SGHVS, CDR2 FNYEAQ. The CDR3 has 16 residues. In DNA form, the CDR3 reads TGTGCCAGCAGTTCGGGACAGGGGGCCTTGGGCACTGAAGCTTTCTTT. Amino acid sequence: CASSSGQGALGTEAFF.

The chain employs TRBV3-1 (or the pseudogene TRBV3-2) and TRBJ2-7; 14 bases are shared with TRBD2. From germline, CDR1 is LGHDT and CDR2 YNNKEL (reference sequence). Trimming removed 4 bases from V and 0 bases from J; junction bases left unmatched: 8. The CDR3 length is 18 residues. CDR3 loop: CASSLGLAGGGFSYEQYF. Here the CDR3 DNA reads TGTGCCAGCAGCCTCGGACTAGCGGGGGGTGGTTTCTCCTACGAGCAGTACTTC.

This clone was found a few times. V is TRBV6-1 and J is TRBJ1-5; D might be TRBD1 (6 bases). Between the trimmed V and J ends, which lost 3 bases and 6 bases, there was a span of 12 bases. The CDR3 extends over 14 amino acids. The germline V gene encodes CDR1 MNHNS and CDR2 SASEGT. This chain's CDR3 is CASSDDRHGQPQHF. DNA for the CDR3: TGTGCCAGCAGTGATGACAGGCATGGTCAGCCCCAGCATTTT.

This chain links TRBV9 with TRBJ1-1; 10 positions match TRBD1. Germline CDR1 reads SGDLS; CDR2 reads YYNGEE. The CDR3 length is 15 residues. Trimming cost V 2 bases and J 6 bases; bases outside gene matches: 7. The CDR3 DNA reads TGTGCCAGCAGCGTCGCAGACAGGGGGCTCTCTGAAGCTTTCTTT. It translates to CASSVADRGLSEAFF.

This clone has more than one count but fewer than ten. The chain joins TRBV5-6 to TRBJ2-3; tentatively, D is TRBD2 (7 bases). The CDR3 contains 15 residues. Germline CDR1 and CDR2: SGHDT and YYEEEE. The V end lost 4 bases, the J end lost 2 bases, and 14 bases lay between the germline ends. CDR3 in DNA: TGTGCCAGCAGCCCGGGGGGCAGGCTCACAGATACGCAGTATTTT. It translates to CASSPGGRLTDTQYF.

The V call is TRBV7-6, the J call TRBJ1-1; D gene ambiguous. The CDR3 covers 13 residues. CDR1 and CDR2 from the germline V gene are SGHVS and FNYEAQ. V dropped 6 bases and J dropped 1 base, with 9 bases sitting between them. The CDR3 sequence is CASRGTANTEAFF. DNA for the CDR3: TGTGCCAGCAGGGGTACAGCGAACACTGAAGCTTTCTTT.